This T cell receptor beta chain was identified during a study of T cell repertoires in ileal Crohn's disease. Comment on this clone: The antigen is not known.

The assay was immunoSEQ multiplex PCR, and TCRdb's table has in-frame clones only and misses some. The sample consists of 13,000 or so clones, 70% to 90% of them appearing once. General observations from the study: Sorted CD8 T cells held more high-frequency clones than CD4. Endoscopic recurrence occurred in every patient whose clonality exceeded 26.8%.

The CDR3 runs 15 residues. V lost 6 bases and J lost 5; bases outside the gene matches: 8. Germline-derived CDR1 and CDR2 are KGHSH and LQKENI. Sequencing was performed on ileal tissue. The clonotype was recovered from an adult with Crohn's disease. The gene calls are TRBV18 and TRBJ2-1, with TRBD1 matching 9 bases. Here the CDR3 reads CASSRRDRENNEQFF. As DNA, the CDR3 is TGTGCCAGCTCTCGCCGGGACAGGGAGAACAATGAGCAGTTCTTC. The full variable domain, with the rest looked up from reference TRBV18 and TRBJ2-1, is NAGVMQNPRHLVRRRGQEARLRCSPMKGHSHVYWYRQLPEEGLKFMVYLQKENIIDESGMPKERFSAEFPKEGPSILRIQQVVRGDSAAYFCASSRRDRENNEQFFGPGTRLTVL.